Shown below are 8 T cell receptor beta chains from a single sample sequenced in a study of early T cells in non-severe SARS-CoV-2 infection. TCRdb analysed the 5' RACE reads with MiXCR anew, one entry per CDR3 protein. The sample contains 45,000 or so distinct CDR3 sequences, less than 30% of which appear only once. The sequencing used whole blood, collected at baseline. The source of these receptors is an adult who was a healthcare worker with PCR-confirmed SARS-CoV-2 infection or an uninfected control (not recorded which).

V gene TRBV29-1 combines with J gene TRBJ2-3; D is possibly TRBD1 or TRBD2 (5 bases each). V was shortened by 3 bases and J by 1 base, with 11 bases between the two germline ends. The germline gives CDR1 SQVTM, CDR2 ANQGSEA. The CDR3 contains 14 residues. The CDR3 here is CSVDGDRGTDTQYF. DNA of the CDR3: TGCAGCGTTGACGGGGACCGAGGCACAGATACGCAGTATTTT.

Only one count was recorded for this clonotype. The rearrangement uses TRBV10-3 and TRBJ2-2, with 7 bases that match TRBD1. The J segment lost 6 bases and the V segment lost 4 bases, leaving 14 bases of the junction unmatched. The CDR3 contains 17 residues. Germline V gene sequence: CDR1 ENHRY, CDR2 SYGVKD. CDR3 sequence: CAISGHRGNYVAGELFF. The CDR3 DNA reads TGTGCCATCAGTGGACACAGGGGTAATTATGTGGCCGGGGAGCTGTTTTTT.

In its sample, this clonotype was seen a few times. The chain links TRBV20-1 to TRBJ1-6; D possibly corresponds to TRBD1 (6 bases). Per germline, CDR1 DFQATT and CDR2 SNEGSKA (reference sequence). The CDR3 consists of 11 residues. V lost 5 bases and J 14 bases, leaving 13 bases between the germline ends. The CDR3 sequence is CSASTGFALHF. CDR3 coding DNA: TGCAGTGCTTCCACAGGGTTCGCCCTCCACTTT.

The sample holds a few counts of this clonotype. This rearrangement joins TRBV11-3 to TRBJ2-5; tentatively, D is TRBD1 or TRBD2 (6 bases each). The length of the CDR3 is 16 residues. The germline V gene has CDR1 SGHNT and CDR2 YENEEA. Trimming shortened V by 4 bases and J by 0 bases, and 15 bases separated the two germline ends. This chain's CDR3 is CASSSPIGGNQETQYF. The CDR3, as DNA: TGTGCCAGCAGCTCCCCCATAGGGGGGAACCAAGAGACCCAGTACTTC.

The sample holds a few counts of this clonotype. The rearrangement joins TRBV6-5 to TRBJ2-5; TRBD2 is a possible D gene (5 bases). The CDR3 is made up of 13 amino acids. V shed 2 bases and J shed 3 bases, with 7 bases lying between them. CDR1 is MNHEY, CDR2 SVGAGI, per germline. CDR3 sequence reads: CASSYGLEETQYF. CDR3 sequence (DNA): TGTGCCAGCAGTTACGGACTCGAAGAGACCCAGTACTTC.

This clonotype was observed a few times. V and J are TRBV7-9 and TRBJ2-7; 9 bases fit TRBD1. Germline V lookup: CDR1 SEHNR, CDR2 FQNEAQ (reference sequence). Germline trimming cut 3 bases from V and 5 bases from J; bases unmatched to any gene: 11. This CDR3 region has 16 residues. CDR3 loop: CASSLYSGTGLNEQYF. DNA of the CDR3: TGTGCCAGCAGCTTGTATTCCGGGACAGGGTTGAACGAGCAGTACTTC. The variable domain in full, completed from reference TRBV7-9 and TRBJ2-7, reads DTGVSQNPRHKITKRGQNVTFRCDPISEHNRLYWYRQTLGQGPEFLTYFQNEAQLEKSRLLSDRFSAERPKGSFSTLEIQRTEQGDSAMYLCASSLYSGTGLNEQYFGPGTRLTVT.

This clonotype was counted a few times. This rearrangement joins TRBV5-4 to TRBJ2-6; D is unresolved. Germline values: CDR1 SGHNT, CDR2 YYREEE (reference sequence). The length of the CDR3 is 16 residues. V was pared by 4 bases and J by 2 bases, with 13 bases between. The DNA for the CDR3 is TGTGCCAGCAGCCGGGTATCGGGTACTGGGGCCAACGTCCTGACTTTC. This codes for CASSRVSGTGANVLTF.

In this sample, this clonotype turned up many times. The V call is TRBV20-1, the J call TRBJ2-5; D might be TRBD2 (6 bases). The CDR3 runs to 14 residues. The germline CDR1 and CDR2 sequences are DFQATT and SNEGSKA (reference sequence). V lost 0 bases and J lost 5, with 13 bases in between. CDR3 protein: CSARDGRGGETQYF. The CDR3 nucleotides read TGCAGTGCTAGAGATGGTAGGGGAGGTGAGACCCAGTACTTC.